These T cell receptor beta chains were read from a single sample in a study of blood T cells in healthy people across ages. MiXCR was run by TCRdb on the 5' RACE reads, yielding one entry per CDR3 protein. This sample has 1.2 million to 1.5 million distinct CDR3 sequences, with 55% to 75% found just once. Material: blood. The receptor source for this set is a man aged 18 to 30 in good health. CDR3s include the opening cysteine and the closing phenylalanine or tryptophan. The D gene is left open where the match is weak. The size of a clone is reported for some rows only, either as once, few or many, or as a class for expanded clones.

clone_size	v_call	d_call	j_call	cdr3_nt	cdr3_aa
few	TRBV6-5	-	TRBJ2-5	TGTGCCAGCAGTTACCTCCGTATTCGGCCAGGGGAGACCCAGTACTTC	CASSYLRIRPGETQYF
-	TRBV6-1	-	TRBJ1-5	TGTGCCAGCAGTCCACCGTCCGGGTCGATGATAAATCAGCCCCAGCATTTT	CASSPPSGSMINQPQHF
-	TRBV3-1	TRBD2	TRBJ2-1	TGTGCCAGCAGCCAAGCGGGACTAATCAGTGAGCAGTTCTTC	CASSQAGLISEQFF
-	TRBV24-1	-	TRBJ2-5	TGTGCCACCAGTGATTACCCCTCCTCAGAGACCCAGTACTTC	CATSDYPSSETQYF
-	TRBV15	-	TRBJ2-5	TGTGCCACCAGCAGAGAGGGGGCTAGTCGCCAAGAGACCCAGTACTTC	CATSREGASRQETQYF
-	TRBV3-1	-	TRBJ2-5	TGTGCCAGCAGCCAAGCTGCGACTTCGGAGACCCAGTACTTC	CASSQAATSETQYF
-	TRBV7-2	TRBD2	TRBJ2-3	TGTGCCAGCAGCCCACTAGCGGGGGGAGACACAGATACGCAGTATTTT	CASSPLAGGDTDTQYF
-	TRBV28	-	TRBJ2-7	TGTGCCAGCAGTTTAACGGGCAGGGGGGACTACGAGCAGTACTTC	CASSLTGRGDYEQYF
few	TRBV15	-	TRBJ1-4	TGTGCCACCAGCAGAGACGGACAACTCCTTAATGAAAAACTGTTTTTT	CATSRDGQLLNEKLFF
-	TRBV15	-	TRBJ2-2	TGTGCCACCAGCAGTCGAGCCGGGGAGCTGTTTTTT	CATSSRAGELFF
many	TRBV4-2	TRBD2	TRBJ2-7	TGTGCCAGCAGCCAAGTCTACCGAGGACTAGCGGGAGTGCCACGTTACGAGCAGTACTTC	CASSQVYRGLAGVPRYEQYF
-	TRBV4-2	-	TRBJ2-7	TGTGCCAGCAGCCAAGATCGGGTTAGGATGGTCGGGGGTGGAATATTTTACGAGCAGTACTTC	CASSQDRVRMVGGGIFYEQYF
-	TRBV27	-	TRBJ1-1	TGTGCCAGCAGTTTATCGAGTTTCGGGGATTGGGGCACTGAAGCTTTCTTT	CASSLSSFGDWGTEAFF
-	TRBV20-1	TRBD1	TRBJ2-6	TGCAGTGCCCCGGACAGGGGGATCTCTGGGGCCAACGTCCTGACTTTC	CSAPDRGISGANVLTF
-	TRBV27	TRBD1	TRBJ2-1	TGTGCCAGTACAACAGGGGTAAATATGGATGAGCAGTTCTTC	CASTTGVNMDEQFF
-	TRBV6-6	-	TRBJ2-7	TGTGCCAGTATGTCTAGGGCGGGTAATGAGCAGTACTTC	CASMSRAGNEQYF
few	TRBV6-5	-	TRBJ2-7	TGTGCCAGCAGTTGGGGGGTCGGGACCTACGAGCAGTACTTC	CASSWGVGTYEQYF
-	TRBV4-2	TRBD2	TRBJ2-7	TGTGCCAGCAGCCGAGAAAGGCCTAGCGGGAGGGCCGGCGAGCAGTACTTC	CASSRERPSGRAGEQYF
-	TRBV27	-	TRBJ1-6	TGTGCCAGCAGTTTAATTGGGAATTCACCCCTCCACTTT	CASSLIGNSPLHF
-	TRBV7-8	TRBD2	TRBJ2-1	TGTGCCAGCAGAACCGGGACTAGCGGGGGGTCCTACAATGAGCAGTTCTTC	CASRTGTSGGSYNEQFF
few	TRBV12-3/TRBV12-4	-	TRBJ1-2	TGTGCCAGCAGTTTAATTTCAAACTATGGCTACACCTTC	CASSLISNYGYTF
-	TRBV24-1	-	TRBJ1-1	TGTGCCACCCAAGGACAACACACTGAAGCTTTCTTT	CATQGQHTEAFF